This T cell receptor beta chain was observed in a study of CD8+CD57+ T cells in acquired aplastic anemia (dated by TCRdb to 2017 to 2018). Notes on the research overall: Extracted DNA from sorted CD4+ and CD8+ cells averaged around 3.4 ug, ranging from roughly 0.17 to 30 ug. An average of roughly 10 million reads for CD4+ cells and 11.0 million reads for CD8+ cells was obtained from healthy donor samples.

Study-level results and caveats: No significant difference in CD8+ Simpson's diversity was found between patients and healthy controls (P=0.060). About 29 CD8+ CDR3 sequences were found to be shared between patients and controls, but these sequences appeared to be highly expressed in patients and within the immunodominant clones of the patients.

TCR repertoires of sorted CD4+ and CD8+ blood T cells from severe aplastic anemia patients and healthy subjects were deep-sequenced in the study. Ficoll-Paque density gradient centrifugation was used to isolate peripheral blood mononuclear cells. CD4+ and CD8+ T cells were sorted by FACS or magnetic beads before DNA extraction. Profiling of TCR beta VDJ combinations and CDR3 sequences used genomic DNA as the template. An Illumina HiSeq 2000 was the platform used for TCR repertoire sequencing. From the authors' description of their analysis: TRBV/TRBJ rearrangement plots, CDR3 size and DJ length profiles, and Simpson's diversity index were used to assess repertoires. The most abundant DNA sequence in the deep sequencing data was taken as the immunodominant clone. CDR3 amino acid sequences were screened for sharing across subjects and were compared with published repertoires and the VDJdb database. TCRdb applied fastp at Q25 and MiXCR to the public reads, then kept only in-frame beta chains. Every entry covers one CDR3 protein and lists the most common genes and DNA from its rows. TCRdb assigned the V and J calls; the authors' analysis was not used. This sample lists approximately 200,000 distinct CDR3 sequences; 54% were detected once. Of the sample, around a sixth falls within the top ten clones.

CDR1 and CDR2 were assigned from the germline V gene as SGHTA and FQGNSA. V loses 5 bases, J loses 8 bases, and the germline ends lie 12 bases apart. Including cysteine and phenylalanine, the CDR3 has 12 amino acids. The sequence is cut down to CDR3 DNA, 36 bases in frame from base 1. A remark on this clonotype: Its binding antigen is unknown. The input lacks base qualities; no much larger clone sits a single base away.

The sample consisted of sorted CD4+, CD8+, or CD8+CD57+ T cells (not recorded which) from PBMCs. This clonotype was sampled from a human donor in good health, serving as a control. The rearranged segments are TRBV7-2 and TRBJ1-2; the D gene remains uncertain. The CDR3 protein: CASSPTEIGYTF. The sequenced DNA: TGTGCCAGCAGCCCGACGGAGATAGGCTACACCTTC.